The 12 T cell receptor beta chains reported below all come from one sample, sequenced in a study of shared clonotypes between healthy human individuals. Clones were read by immunoSEQ multiplex PCR, and TCRdb kept only the in-frame ones, dropping some. This sample has about 1.5 million clones, with nearly 99% found just once. The sequencing input was naive CD4+ T cells sorted from blood. This sample's subset: CD45RA+ positively selected. The source of these receptors is a man aged 30-40 years in good health.

This CDR3 reads CASRKLGTVGEQYF. For the CDR3, the DNA is TGTGCCAGCAGGAAACTCGGTACCGTGGGCGAGCAGTACTTC. This rearrangement joins TRBV13 to TRBJ2-7; D is undetermined. CDR1 PRHDT and CDR2 FYEKMQ come from the germline V gene (reference sequence). Trimming pared 6 bases from V and 6 bases from J, leaving 18 bases between. This CDR3 is 14 amino acids long.

This chain connects TRBV5-6 to TRBJ2-1; the D gene is possibly TRBD2 (6 bases). Germline lookup yields CDR1 SGHDT and CDR2 YYEEEE. Trimming stripped 4 bases from V and 1 base from J, with 9 bases between. CDR3 length: 14 amino acids. CDR3 sequence reads: CASSAAGSYNEQFF. The DNA of the CDR3 is TGTGCCAGCAGCGCGGCGGGGTCCTACAATGAGCAGTTCTTC.

The DNA of the CDR3 is TGTGCCAGCAGCTTGTGGGGCCAGGGCTTGACAGATACGCAGTATTTT. It codes for CASSLWGQGLTDTQYF. The rearrangement links TRBV5-5 to TRBJ2-3, with D possibly TRBD1 on 5 matching bases. V was cut by 1 base and J by 3 bases, with 15 bases left in between. Germline CDR1 is SGHKS and CDR2 is YYEKEE (reference sequence). The CDR3 is 16 residues long.

This clone is a singleton in its sample. The rearrangement joins TRBV5-4 to TRBJ2-4; tentatively, D is TRBD1 (6 bases). Between the trimmed V and J ends, which lost 4 bases and 1 base, there was a span of 15 bases. CDR3 size: 16 residues. Germline values: CDR1 SGHNT, CDR2 YYREEE (reference sequence). CDR3 loop: CASSTQGPAAKNIQYF. The DNA for the CDR3 is TGTGCCAGCAGCACCCAGGGGCCGGCGGCCAAAAACATTCAGTACTTC.

V gene TRBV18 combines with J gene TRBJ1-4; weak D call: TRBD1 (6 bases). V was pared by 0 bases and J by 4 bases, with 12 bases between. The germline gives CDR1 KGHSH, CDR2 LQKENI. This CDR3 has 16 residues. CDR3 region: CASSPPGGERNEKLFF. The CDR3 region has the DNA TGTGCCAGCTCACCACCGGGGGGCGAGCGTAATGAAAAACTGTTTTTT.

V and J are TRBV18 and TRBJ2-3; 13 bases are a match to TRBD2. Trimming at V came to 0 bases and at J to 0 bases, leaving 6 bases not matched to a gene. There are 19 residues in the CDR3. Per germline, CDR1 KGHSH and CDR2 LQKENI. CDR3: CASSPPRLAGGGSTDTQYF. In DNA form, the CDR3 reads TGTGCCAGCTCACCACCCCGACTAGCGGGAGGAGGTAGCACAGATACGCAGTATTTT.

The chain has TRBV2 and TRBJ2-1; the match to TRBD2 covers 10 bases. The length of the CDR3 is 14 residues. Trimming at V came to 5 bases and at J to 7 bases, leaving 5 bases not matched to a gene. Germline V gene data show CDR1 as SNHLY and CDR2 as FYNNEI. The CDR3 DNA is TGTGCCAGCAGTTCTAGCGGGAGTTTTAATGAGCAGTTCTTC. Translated, it gives CASSSSGSFNEQFF.

This chain joins TRBV6-5 and TRBJ2-7; D gene uncertain. Looked up from germline, CDR1 is MNHEY and CDR2 is SVGAGI. Trimming pared 5 bases from V and 7 bases from J, leaving 12 bases between. The CDR3 length is 12 residues. The chain's CDR3 is CASSRSKGEQYF. CDR3 sequence (DNA): TGTGCCAGCAGTCGCTCGAAGGGAGAGCAGTACTTC.

The chain uses TRBV27 and TRBJ2-7; TRBD2 matches 11 bases. V trimming: 4 bases; J trimming: 5 bases; junction bases outside the gene matches: 7. The CDR3 extends over 15 amino acids. Germline CDR1 MNHEY, CDR2 SMNVEV (reference sequence). The CDR3 DNA reads TGTGCCAGCAGTTCCCGACTAGCGGGACGGAACGAGCAGTACTTC. This gives the protein CASSSRLAGRNEQYF.

V and J are TRBV7-8 and TRBJ2-1; 7 nucleotides agree with TRBD1. Germline trimming cut 5 bases from V and 8 bases from J; bases unmatched to any gene: 15. The CDR3 extends over 16 amino acids. CDR1 is SGHVS and CDR2 is FQNEAQ in the germline V gene. DNA for the CDR3: TGTGCCAGCAGCGGATGGACAGGAGTAATGGGCGATGAGCAGTTCTTC. It specifies CASSGWTGVMGDEQFF.

The DNA of the CDR3 is TGTGCCAGGTGCCCCGAGGACAGGGAACCCGGGGCCAACGTCCTGACTTTC. As protein: CARCPEDREPGANVLTF. The chain combines TRBV5-3 with TRBJ2-6, with TRBD1 matching 8 bases. TRBV5-3 is sorted into the ORF group, with uncertain function. With 8 bases clipped from V and 4 bases from J, the junction kept 14 bases outside the gene matches. CDR3 length: 17 residues.

The chain uses TRBV5-4 and TRBJ1-1; 7 bases match TRBD1. The CDR3 is made up of 16 amino acids. CDR1 is SGHNT, CDR2 YYREEE, per germline (reference sequence). The J segment lost 0 bases and the V segment lost 0 bases, leaving 5 bases of the junction unmatched. The CDR3 sequence is CASSLGQGEVNTEAFF. The CDR3 nucleotides read TGTGCCAGCAGCTTGGGACAGGGAGAAGTGAACACTGAAGCTTTCTTT. The full variable domain, its missing parts supplied by reference TRBV5-4 and TRBJ1-1, is ETGVTQSPTHLIKTRGQQVTLRCSSQSGHNTVSWYQQALGQGPQFIFQYYREEENGRGNFPPRFSGLQFPNYSSELNVNALELDDSALYLCASSLGQGEVNTEAFFGQGTRLTVV.